These 16 T cell receptor beta chains originate from one sample sequenced in a study of PD-1 blockade in classical Hodgkin lymphoma. The time point is: newly diagnosed, previously untreated cHL patient sample. Thawed PBMCs were the source of CD4+ T cells, purified by magnetic negative selection. Profiled with immunoSEQ multiplex PCR; TCRdb holds only in-frame clones, not every one. The repertoire holds around 23,000 clones, with 89% as singletons. The material sequenced was CD4+ T cells from blood. The receptors derive from a human donor with classical Hodgkin lymphoma.

V and J are TRBV4-1 and TRBJ1-4, with D perhaps matching TRBD1 (6 bases). The CDR3 spans 16 residues. Trimming shortened V by 1 base and J by 8 bases, and 17 bases separated the two germline ends. Looked up from germline, CDR1 is MGHRA and CDR2 is YSYEKL. The DNA for the CDR3 is TGCGCCAGCAGCCAAGTTTTGACAGGAATTGGGGAAAAACTGTTTTTT. Protein sequence: CASSQVLTGIGEKLFF.

The gene calls are TRBV30 and TRBJ1-5, with D tentatively TRBD1 (5 bases). Germline V CDR1 and CDR2: GTSNPN, SVGIG (reference sequence). The CDR3 runs 16 residues. Trimming cost V 0 bases and J 5 bases, with 17 bases left between them. CDR3 in DNA: TGTGCCTGGAGTGTGGGACTGTGGACGGCTGATCAGCCCCAGCATTTT. This gives the protein CAWSVGLWTADQPQHF.

The chain carries TRBV5-8 and TRBJ2-3; no clear D gene. Germline values: CDR1 SGHTS, CDR2 YDEGEE. V lost 1 base to trimming and J lost 8 bases, with 14 bases between them. This CDR3 is 14 amino acids long. CDR3 loop: CASSLPPPSGTQYF. CDR3 DNA sequence: TGTGCCAGCAGCTTGCCCCCCCCGTCCGGTACGCAGTATTTT.

CDR3 region: CASSSKDRGNTIYF. CDR3 in DNA: TGTGCCAGCAGCTCTAAGGACAGAGGAAACACCATATATTTT. The chain is built from TRBV5-4 and TRBJ1-3, with D possibly matching TRBD1 (6 bases). Trimming took off 3 bases at V and 4 bases at J, with 11 bases between the two ends. The CDR3 extends over 14 amino acids. The germline V gene has CDR1 SGHNT and CDR2 YYREEE (reference sequence).

This clone is a singleton in its sample. The chain recombines TRBV7-9 with TRBJ2-5; D may be TRBD2 (6 bases). Germline-derived CDR1 and CDR2 are SEHNR and FQNEAQ (reference sequence). Trimming removed 5 bases from V and 4 bases from J, with 26 bases in between. This CDR3 comprises 18 residues. CDR3 sequence (DNA): TGTGCCAGCAGCCGAAACCCACCGCCCGCCGCCGGGGGAGAGACCCAGTACTTC. This sequence encodes CASSRNPPPAAGGETQYF.

The genes are TRBV28 and TRBJ1-2; no clear D. Germline CDR1 is MDHEN and CDR2 is SYDVKM. The germline V and J ends were trimmed by 3 bases and 8 bases, with 19 bases remaining between them. This CDR3 contains 15 residues. The CDR3 protein is CASSFQVTGMRGYTF. The CDR3 coding sequence is TGTGCCAGCAGTTTTCAGGTTACCGGGATGCGGGGCTACACCTTC.

The chain has TRBV5-4 and TRBJ2-5; tentative D call: TRBD2 (6 bases). The V gene's germline CDR1 is SGHNT and CDR2 YYREEE (reference sequence). The CDR3 sequence is 16 residues long. With 0 bases removed from V and 4 bases from J, the gap between germline ends came to 16 bases. The CDR3 sequence: CASSLAPGSWGETQYF. The CDR3 nucleotides read TGTGCCAGCAGCTTGGCACCCGGGAGTTGGGGAGAGACCCAGTACTTC.

This chain joins TRBV18 and TRBJ2-2; either TRBD1 or TRBD2 may fit D (5 bases each). The CDR3 runs to 16 residues. Germline V gene data show CDR1 as KGHSH and CDR2 as LQKENI. The V end lost 1 base, the J end lost 6 bases, and 15 bases lay between the germline ends. CDR3 loop: CASSPLWDRNSGELFF. The CDR3 DNA is TGTGCCAGCTCACCACTGTGGGACCGCAACTCCGGGGAGCTGTTTTTT.

The rearrangement joins TRBV27 to TRBJ2-5; 9 bases match TRBD1. V was pared by 5 bases and J by 2 bases, with 6 bases of the junction left unmatched. CDR1 is MNHEY and CDR2 is SMNVEV in the germline V gene (reference sequence). There are 15 residues in the CDR3. The CDR3 nucleotides read TGTGCCAGCAGTCTGGGGACAGGGTGGCAAGAGACCCAGTACTTC. As protein: CASSLGTGWQETQYF.

The chain couples TRBV28 to TRBJ2-5; D gene ambiguous. The germline V gene has CDR1 MDHEN and CDR2 SYDVKM. The CDR3 spans 10 residues. Trimming stripped 7 bases from V and 6 bases from J, with 6 bases between. In nucleotides, the CDR3 is TGTGCCAGCATGGCAAAGACCCAGTACTTC. Translation gives CASMAKTQYF. The full variable domain, in which reference TRBV28 and TRBJ2-5 provide the parts outside the CDR3, is DVKVTQSSRYLVKRTGEKVFLECVQDMDHENMFWYRQDPGLGLRLIYFSYDVKMKEKGDIPEGYSVSREKKERFSLILESASTNQTSMYLCASMAKTQYFGPGTRLLVL.

The chain combines TRBV10-3 with TRBJ2-7; TRBD1 agrees at 8 bases. V shed 8 bases and J 6 bases; nucleotides not matched to a gene: 9. Per the germline V gene, CDR1 is ENHRY and CDR2 is SYGVKD. This CDR3 is built from 13 residues. CDR3 bases: TGTGCCATCGCCGGGGACAGGAGCCTCGAGCAGTACTTC. Translating it yields CAIAGDRSLEQYF.

The J gene is TRBJ2-7, the V gene TRBV6-4; possibly TRBD2 for D (6 bases). This CDR3 has 15 residues. V gave up 4 bases and J gave up 3 bases, with 16 bases separating them. CDR1 is MRHNA, CDR2 SNTAGT, per germline. DNA for the CDR3: TGTGCCAGCAGTGTGAACAGACTGGAGGGCTACGAGCAGTACTTC. Its translation: CASSVNRLEGYEQYF.

The chain uses TRBV6-1 and TRBJ1-2, with TRBD1 matching 7 bases. V was clipped by 7 bases and J by 6 bases; unmatched bases: 8. The germline gives CDR1 MNHNS, CDR2 SASEGT. CDR3 length: 13 residues. DNA for the CDR3: TGTGCCAGCACCACGACAGGGACCCATGGCTACACCTTC. Translating gives CASTTTGTHGYTF.

J is TRBJ1-1 and V is TRBV7-2; D is uncertain. V lost 5 bases and J lost 0, with 13 bases in between. Germline V gives CDR1 SGHTA, CDR2 FQGNSA. The CDR3 is 15 residues long. The CDR3 spells CASSPRIPMNTEAFF. The CDR3 DNA reads TGTGCCAGCAGCCCTCGGATTCCCATGAACACTGAAGCTTTCTTT. Full variable domain (remainder filled in from reference TRBV7-2 and TRBJ1-1): GAGVSQSPSNKVTEKGKDVELRCDPISGHTALYWYRQSLGQGLEFLIYFQGNSAPDKSGLPSDRFSAERTGGSVSTLTIQRTQQEDSAVYLCASSPRIPMNTEAFFGQGTRLTVV.

This sequence joins TRBV6-6 and TRBJ1-4; 7 bases map to TRBD1. Germline loops: CDR1 MNHNY, CDR2 SVGAGI (reference sequence). V gave up 6 bases and J gave up 5 bases; unmatched junction bases: 6. The CDR3 loop spans 14 amino acids. CDR3 bases: TGTGCCAGCAGCCGGAGGGACAGCAATGAAAAACTGTTTTTT. Its protein product is CASSRRDSNEKLFF.

Only one count was recorded for this clone. The J gene is TRBJ2-1, the V gene TRBV9; the match to TRBD2 covers 12 bases. The CDR3 has 15 amino acids. Germline V gene sequence: CDR1 SGDLS, CDR2 YYNGEE. After removal of 3 bases from V and 5 bases from J, the junction contained 3 bases not matched to a gene. The CDR3 reads CASSARTSGNNEQFF. The CDR3 nucleotides read TGTGCCAGCAGCGCCAGGACTAGCGGGAACAATGAGCAGTTCTTC. The entire variable domain, with the rest obtained from reference TRBV9 and TRBJ2-1, is as follows: DSGVTQTPKHLITATGQRVTLRCSPRSGDLSVYWYQQSLDQGLQFLIQYYNGEERAKGNILERFSAQQFPDLHSELNLSSLELGDSALYFCASSARTSGNNEQFFGPGTRLTVL.